This record concerns one T cell receptor (beta chain) sequence. In the source study's methods: Counts of nucleated cells, estimated from reference gene primer amplification, were obtained. Clones were read by immunoSEQ multiplex PCR, and TCRdb kept only the in-frame ones, dropping some. For V, J and clone size, that table is used; D and trimming come from the DNA. This sample has around 360,000 clones; about 89% occur once, and the top ten carry around 9.3%. These data are taken from a study of blood T cell repertoires in COVID-19. Study in general: PBMCs, B-cell-depleted T cells, or T cells were the source of the cDNA or gDNA that made up the material.

The V gene lost 4 bases and the J gene lost 5 bases, with 12 bases spanning the gap. The CDR3 contains 14 residues. Germline CDR1 and CDR2: WNHNN and SYGVQD (reference sequence). Sequencing input: peripheral blood. The chain carries TRBV10-1 and TRBJ2-1; D ambiguous. The sequence derives from a woman in her 30s with COVID-19, enrolled during active disease. CDR3 region: CASSAGIKNNEQFF. The DNA for the CDR3 is TGCGCCAGCAGTGCAGGAATTAAGAACAATGAGCAGTTCTTC.